The 24 T cell receptor beta chains presented below share a single source sample, sequenced in a study of blood T cell repertoires in COVID-19. Profiled with immunoSEQ multiplex PCR; TCRdb holds only in-frame clones, not every one. The sample records some 9,000 clones, just over 85% being singletons. Sequences were obtained from peripheral blood. These receptors all stem from a human donor in a cohort sampled during active COVID-19.

The V call is TRBV30, the J call TRBJ1-2; 7 bases fit TRBD1. Per germline, CDR1 GTSNPN and CDR2 SVGIG (reference sequence). V dropped 2 bases and J dropped 7; count of bases not matched to a gene: 4. This CDR3 is 12 amino acids long. CDR3 loop: CAWSPGGSGYTF. CDR3 bases: TGTGCCTGGAGTCCAGGGGGTAGTGGCTACACCTTC.

The rearrangement links TRBV6-5 to TRBJ2-7, with D possibly being TRBD1 (6 bases). Trimming took 4 bases from V and 6 from J, leaving 22 bases between them. CDR3 size: 16 residues. CDR1 and CDR2 from the germline V gene are MNHEY and SVGAGI. CDR3: CASSSDLGTIIREQYF. The CDR3 DNA sequence: TGTGCCAGCAGTTCCGACTTGGGGACAATCATCCGCGAGCAGTACTTC.

This clone occurred a few times. Sequence at one end of the junction differs from germline and may be a read error. J is TRBJ1-6 and V is TRBV5-6; TRBD1 agrees at 8 bases. In germline, CDR1 is SGHDT, CDR2 YYEEEE. The CDR3 loop spans 14 amino acids. The CDR3 DNA reads TGTGCCAGTAACGCAGGGGGCTATTATTCACCCCTCCACTTT. Its protein is CASNAGGYYSPLHF.

The J gene is TRBJ2-7, the V gene TRBV10-1; perhaps TRBD1 as D (6 bases). Between the trimmed V and J ends, which lost 6 bases and 7 bases, there was a span of 16 bases. The CDR3 has 13 amino acids. Germline loops: CDR1 WNHNN, CDR2 SYGVQD (reference sequence). The CDR3 spells CASRDSLGSEQYF. The DNA of the CDR3 is TGCGCCAGCAGGGACAGCCTGGGGAGTGAGCAGTACTTC.

V is TRBV11-2 and J is TRBJ2-5; D is ambiguous. The CDR3 totals 13 residues. Trimming pared 1 base from V and 9 bases from J, leaving 12 bases between. Per germline, CDR1 SGHAT and CDR2 FQNNGV. CDR3 nucleotide sequence: TGTGCCAGCAGCTTAGCAGGTGGTTCGGCCCAGTACTTC. Translation gives CASSLAGGSAQYF.

V usage is TRBV5-6 and J usage is TRBJ1-1; no firm D call. The CDR3 loop spans 13 amino acids. Looked up from germline, CDR1 is SGHDT and CDR2 is YYEEEE. Trimming pared 4 bases from V and 5 bases from J, leaving 12 bases between. The DNA for the CDR3 is TGTGCCAGCAGCCTAGGCCGCCGAACTGAAGCTTTCTTT. As protein: CASSLGRRTEAFF.

The chain carries TRBV28 and TRBJ2-2; 10 nucleotides line up with TRBD2. Losses at the gene ends were 4 bases for V and 1 base for J; bases not matched to a gene: 3. CDR3 size: 16 residues. From germline, CDR1 is MDHEN and CDR2 SYDVKM. CDR3 protein: CASSWTSGLNTGELFF. For the CDR3, the DNA is TGTGCCAGCAGTTGGACTAGCGGCCTGAACACCGGGGAGCTGTTTTTT. The complete variable domain, with remaining parts taken from reference TRBV28 and TRBJ2-2, reads DVKVTQSSRYLVKRTGEKVFLECVQDMDHENMFWYRQDPGLGLRLIYFSYDVKMKEKGDIPEGYSVSREKKERFSLILESASTNQTSMYLCASSWTSGLNTGELFFGEGSRLTVL.

The chain carries TRBV2 and TRBJ2-1, with 9 nucleotides matching TRBD1. This CDR3 spans 15 amino acids. J gave up 2 bases and V 6 bases, and 5 bases lay outside the gene matches. The V gene's germline CDR1 is SNHLY and CDR2 FYNNEI. CDR3 DNA sequence: TGTGCCAGCAGGAGGGGACAGGGTACCTACAATGAGCAGTTCTTC. The encoded protein is CASRRGQGTYNEQFF.

The chain joins TRBV4-3 to TRBJ1-3; 7 bases align to TRBD1. The CDR3 covers 15 residues. The V and J ends lost 4 bases and 4 bases, in that order; junction bases with no gene match: 7. The germline V gene encodes CDR1 LGHNA and CDR2 YSLEER. CDR3: CASSRGTAKGNTIYF. CDR3 bases: TGCGCCAGCAGCCGTGGGACAGCCAAAGGAAACACCATATATTTT.

This chain joins TRBV10-2 and TRBJ2-1; the match to TRBD2 covers 16 bases. Unmatched junction bases numbered 10, after V lost 7 bases and J lost 7 bases. This CDR3 comprises 17 residues. Germline V gives CDR1 WSHSY, CDR2 SAAADI. This CDR3 reads CASTPGLAGGPGNEQFF. Here the CDR3 DNA reads TGCGCCAGCACTCCGGGACTAGCGGGAGGGCCGGGGAATGAGCAGTTCTTC.

V and J are TRBV6-5 and TRBJ1-2; 7 nucleotides line up with TRBD1. J gave up 4 bases and V 6 bases, and 8 bases lay outside the gene matches. This CDR3 is 14 amino acids long. Germline V gives CDR1 MNHEY, CDR2 SVGAGI. CDR3 bases: TGTGCCAGCAGAGCGACAGGGCCCTTCTATGGCTACACCTTC. This translates into CASRATGPFYGYTF.

The chain combines TRBV7-9 with TRBJ2-1, with 9 bases lining up with TRBD1. V lost 5 bases, J lost 5 bases, and 10 bases stayed unmatched. The CDR3 runs to 16 residues. Looked up from germline, CDR1 is SEHNR and CDR2 is FQNEAQ (reference sequence). The CDR3 bases are TGTGCCAGCAGCAAACCATCCGGGACAGGGAACAATGAGCAGTTCTTC. Translation gives CASSKPSGTGNNEQFF.

This chain links TRBV7-9 with TRBJ2-5, with 13 nucleotides matching TRBD2. Germline trimming cut 2 bases from V and 5 bases from J; bases unmatched to any gene: 2. Per germline, CDR1 SEHNR and CDR2 FQNEAQ (reference sequence). The CDR3 contains 15 residues. The CDR3 bases are TGTGCCAGCAGCTTAATACTAGCGGGAGGGGAGACCCAGTACTTC. This encodes CASSLILAGGETQYF.

The chain uses TRBV2 and TRBJ1-1; 7 nucleotides line up with TRBD1. Trimming removed 6 bases from V and 3 bases from J; junction bases left unmatched: 7. Per the germline V gene, CDR1 is SNHLY and CDR2 is FYNNEI. This CDR3 is 14 amino acids long. Here the CDR3 reads CASSVQGPYTEAFF. CDR3 nucleotides: TGTGCCAGCAGCGTACAGGGGCCTTACACTGAAGCTTTCTTT.

This clone is medium-sized by share. The gene calls are TRBV4-3 and TRBJ2-2, with TRBD2 matching 10 bases. CDR1 LGHNA and CDR2 YSLEER come from the germline V gene. The V and J ends lost 0 bases and 10 bases, in that order; junction bases with no gene match: 14. CDR3 length: 18 amino acids. CDR3 protein: CASSQDRYQASGRPELFF. In DNA, the CDR3 is TGCGCCAGCAGCCAAGATCGTTATCAGGCTAGCGGGAGACCGGAGCTGTTTTTT.

In nucleotides, the CDR3 is TGTGCCAGCAGCTTAGCGCAGGGGGCGGAAGGCTACACCTTC. Translating it yields CASSLAQGAEGYTF. V gene TRBV7-8 combines with J gene TRBJ1-2; 8 bases map to TRBD1. The CDR3 extends over 14 amino acids. Germline V CDR1 and CDR2: SGHVS, FQNEAQ. The V segment lost 0 bases and the J segment 8 bases; nucleotides outside the gene matches: 5.

This chain links TRBV2 with TRBJ1-4; 7 positions match TRBD1. The CDR3 is made up of 15 amino acids. V dropped 3 bases and J dropped 4; count of bases not matched to a gene: 5. From germline, CDR1 is SNHLY and CDR2 FYNNEI. The CDR3 loop reads CASSEGGQLNEKLFF. As DNA, the CDR3 is TGTGCCAGCAGTGAGGGGGGACAGCTTAATGAAAAACTGTTTTTT.

A few counts support this clone. This chain connects TRBV5-1 to TRBJ2-7; 10 positions match TRBD2. This CDR3 is 18 amino acids long. V dropped 2 bases and J dropped 1; count of bases not matched to a gene: 12. The germline V gene encodes CDR1 SGHRS and CDR2 YFSETQ. This CDR3 is CASSFGLAGVARSYEQYF. CDR3 coding DNA: TGCGCCAGCAGCTTTGGGCTAGCGGGAGTAGCTCGGTCCTACGAGCAGTACTTC. The whole variable domain, filled in from reference TRBV5-1 and TRBJ2-7, reads KAGVTQTPRYLIKTRGQQVTLSCSPISGHRSVSWYQQTPGQGLQFLFEYFSETQRNKGNFPGRFSGRQFSNSRSEMNVSTLELGDSALYLCASSFGLAGVARSYEQYFGPGTRLTVT.

The chain carries TRBV9 and TRBJ2-5, with TRBD1 matching over 7 bases. J was trimmed by 3 bases and V by 3 bases; bases with no gene match: 5. CDR1 SGDLS and CDR2 YYNGEE come from the germline V gene. This CDR3 region has 14 residues. As DNA, the CDR3 is TGTGCCAGCAGCGCGGGACAGCCAGAAGAGACCCAGTACTTC. Its translation is CASSAGQPEETQYF.

J is TRBJ2-4 and V is TRBV2, with 8 bases identical to TRBD1. Germline values: CDR1 SNHLY, CDR2 FYNNEI. There are 13 residues in the CDR3. The junction had 6 bases not matched to a gene; V was cut back by 5 bases and J by 9 bases. CDR3 residues: CASSTDRDSIQYF. The CDR3 DNA reads TGTGCCAGCAGTACGGACAGGGATTCCATTCAGTACTTC.

The chain uses TRBV4-1 and TRBJ1-1; 7 bases map to TRBD1. With 0 bases clipped from V and 4 bases from J, the junction kept 8 bases outside the gene matches. This CDR3 comprises 16 residues. CDR1 is MGHRA, CDR2 YSYEKL, per germline. DNA for the CDR3: TGCGCCAGCAGCCAAGATAGACAGGGTGCTGCCACTGAAGCTTTCTTT. Protein product: CASSQDRQGAATEAFF.

This chain links TRBV28 with TRBJ2-7; 7 nucleotides line up with TRBD2. Unmatched junction bases numbered 10, after V lost 6 bases and J lost 5 bases. CDR3 length: 14 residues. Germline loops: CDR1 MDHEN, CDR2 SYDVKM. For the CDR3, the DNA is TGTGCCAGCAGGGATCGCGGGGGTACCAACGAGCAGTACTTC. Translated: CASRDRGGTNEQYF.

The chain has TRBV24-1 and TRBJ2-2; the D gene is possibly TRBD1 (6 bases). The CDR3 totals 16 residues. The V and J ends lost 5 bases and 3 bases respectively, with 15 bases between them. CDR1 KGHDR and CDR2 SFDVKD come from the germline V gene. The chain's CDR3 is CATSAQQGLDTGELFF. The CDR3 nucleotides are TGTGCCACCAGTGCCCAACAGGGATTGGACACCGGGGAGCTGTTTTTT.

The chain couples TRBV7-2 to TRBJ2-3, with 7 bases aligning to TRBD2. CDR1 is SGHTA and CDR2 is FQGNSA in the germline V gene. V lost 5 bases, J lost 1 base, and 3 bases stayed unmatched. This CDR3 comprises 14 residues. For the CDR3, the DNA is TGTGCCAGCAGCGCTCTAGCGGGCACAGATACGCAGTATTTT. This codes for CASSALAGTDTQYF.